The 14 T cell receptor beta chains listed next were all sequenced from one sample in a study of cytomegalovirus exposure and HLA in healthy donors. A multiplex PCR was run with 60 Vbeta primers and 13 Jbeta primers. The repertoire was sequenced with immunoSEQ multiplex PCR; TCRdb's copy has only in-frame clones and lacks some. Here the sample spans 270,000 or so clones, 86% being singletons. Sequencing was performed on PBMCs. These receptors were collected from a middle-aged man in good health and CMV-seropositive.

This clone was seen only once. A junction boundary mismatches the germline segment, possibly from a read error. The J gene is TRBJ2-5, the V gene TRBV7-9; TRBD2 agrees at 11 bases. CDR1 and CDR2 from the germline V gene are SEHNR and FQNEAQ (reference sequence). CDR3 length: 16 residues. CDR3 DNA sequence: TGTTCCAGCAGCTTAGTACCTAGCGGGAGGAATGAGACCCAGTACTTC. Amino acid sequence: CSSSLVPSGRNETQYF.

The CDR3 sequence is CASSLTGQSYEQYF. CDR3 sequence (DNA): TGTGCCAGCAGCTTAACGGGACAGTCCTACGAGCAGTACTTC. The V gene is TRBV7-3, the J gene TRBJ2-7; 7 bases fit TRBD1. Germline V gene sequence: CDR1 SGHTA, CDR2 FQGTGA. The CDR3 totals 14 residues. The J segment lost 1 base and the V segment lost 0 bases, leaving 0 bases of the junction unmatched.

The V and J genes are TRBV6-6 and TRBJ2-5, with 9 positions matching TRBD1. Germline lookup yields CDR1 MNHNY and CDR2 SVGAGI (reference sequence). The CDR3 has 14 residues. With V trimmed by 2 bases and J by 2 bases, 0 bases remained unmatched. CDR3 in DNA: TGTGCCAGCAGTTACGGGACAGGGCAAGAGACCCAGTACTTC. As protein: CASSYGTGQETQYF.

A few counts support this clone. This chain joins TRBV7-2 and TRBJ2-7, with TRBD2 matching 9 bases. CDR1 and CDR2 (germline): SGHTA, FQGNSA. The CDR3 loop spans 17 amino acids. The V and J ends lost 1 base and 5 bases, in that order; junction bases with no gene match: 12. The CDR3 DNA reads TGTGCCAGCAGCTTAGAGGTTAGCGGGAGTTCCCCCGACGAGCAGTACTTC. It specifies CASSLEVSGSSPDEQYF.

The V gene is TRBV27, the J gene TRBJ2-7; the match to TRBD1 covers 9 bases. Looked up from germline, CDR1 is MNHEY and CDR2 is SMNVEV (reference sequence). CDR3 length: 15 amino acids. The V and J ends lost 5 bases and 2 bases, in that order; junction bases with no gene match: 7. CDR3 DNA: TGTGCCAGCAGTCTCGACAGGGGGATCCCCTACGAGCAGTACTTC. It specifies CASSLDRGIPYEQYF.

The V and J genes are TRBV7-9 and TRBJ2-2, with unresolved D. Between the trimmed V and J ends, which lost 0 bases and 3 bases, there was a span of 5 bases. This CDR3 has 14 amino acids. The germline V gene encodes CDR1 SEHNR and CDR2 FQNEAQ (reference sequence). Here the CDR3 DNA reads TGTGCCAGCAGCTTAGCCCTCTACACCGGGGAGCTGTTTTTT. Encoded protein: CASSLALYTGELFF.

This sequence joins TRBV28 and TRBJ1-1; D might be TRBD1 (6 bases). The CDR3 has 13 residues. V was pared by 2 bases and J by 6 bases, with 10 bases between. Germline V gene lookup returns CDR1 MDHEN and CDR2 SYDVKM. CDR3 amino acids: CASSLQGRAEAFF. CDR3 bases: TGTGCCAGCAGTTTACAGGGGCGAGCTGAAGCTTTCTTT. Drawing the rest from reference TRBV28 and TRBJ1-1, the complete variable domain is DVKVTQSSRYLVKRTGEKVFLECVQDMDHENMFWYRQDPGLGLRLIYFSYDVKMKEKGDIPEGYSVSREKKERFSLILESASTNQTSMYLCASSLQGRAEAFFGQGTRLTVV.

CDR3 nucleotides: TGTGCCAGCAGTCGACAGGGGATAAGCAATCAGCCCCAGCATTTT. Its translation is CASSRQGISNQPQHF. V usage is TRBV2 and J usage is TRBJ1-5, with 8 bases matching TRBD1. Looked up from germline, CDR1 is SNHLY and CDR2 is FYNNEI. This CDR3 has 15 residues. V lost 5 bases and J lost 1; bases outside the gene matches: 4.

The chain joins TRBV4-1 to TRBJ2-7; the match to TRBD1 covers 7 bases. The germline V gene has CDR1 MGHRA and CDR2 YSYEKL. The CDR3 has 15 amino acids. J gave up 5 bases and V 3 bases, and 10 bases lay outside the gene matches. In DNA form, the CDR3 reads TGCGCCAGCAGCCAGACCGGGACAGATATCCACGAGCAGTACTTC. Protein sequence: CASSQTGTDIHEQYF.

The chain employs TRBV9 and TRBJ1-1; D not resolved. The V and J ends lost 0 bases and 6 bases respectively, with 12 bases between them. Germline V lookup: CDR1 SGDLS, CDR2 YYNGEE. There are 14 residues in the CDR3. The DNA of the CDR3 is TGTGCCAGCAGCGTAGGTCCCAGCGGGGCTGAAGCTTTCTTT. This codes for CASSVGPSGAEAFF.

This CDR3 is CASSEGGPGNTIYF. In DNA form, the CDR3 reads TGTGCCAGCAGTGAGGGGGGTCCTGGAAACACCATATATTTT. This sequence joins TRBV2 and TRBJ1-3; TRBD1 is a possible D gene (5 bases). Germline V gene lookup returns CDR1 SNHLY and CDR2 FYNNEI. This CDR3 has 14 residues. V was clipped by 3 bases and J by 2 bases, with 8 bases between them.

The J gene is TRBJ2-7, the V gene TRBV19; 8 bases are a match to TRBD1. CDR1 LNHDA and CDR2 SQIVND come from the germline V gene (reference sequence). Trimming cost V 3 bases and J 6 bases; bases outside gene matches: 1. The CDR3 has 12 amino acids. This CDR3 reads CASSMTGAEQYF. For the CDR3, the DNA is TGTGCCAGTAGTATGACAGGGGCCGAGCAGTACTTC.

The rearrangement joins TRBV5-5 to TRBJ2-7; D gene unclear. V lost 0 bases and J 0 bases, leaving 16 bases between the germline ends. The CDR3 is 17 residues long. Germline values: CDR1 SGHKS, CDR2 YYEKEE (reference sequence). As DNA, the CDR3 is TGTGCCAGCAGCTTGGGGCGGTCAGCCGCGTCCTCCTACGAGCAGTACTTC. Translated, it gives CASSLGRSAASSYEQYF.

As to this clone: The junction departs from germline at one end; a sequencing error may be responsible. The CDR3 protein is CASSSGLAGDTQYF. The CDR3 DNA is TGTGCTAGCAGCTCGGGACTAGCGGGAGATACGCAGTATTTT. The V call is TRBV7-7, the J call TRBJ2-3; TRBD2 matches 12 bases. The CDR3 loop spans 14 amino acids. Germline CDR1 is SSHAT and CDR2 is FNYEAQ (reference sequence).